The clone carrying this TCR beta chain was seen only a few times. TCRdb re-called the 5' RACE reads through MiXCR, storing one row per CDR3 protein. The data show more than 150,000 distinct CDR3 sequences, around 21% seen once. The sample comes from a study of T-cell memory formation after mild COVID-19. Sequencing was carried out using PBMCs or a T cell subset sorted from them (not recorded which). This TCR was recovered from an adult woman who had mild COVID-19 (a few samples of this study predate the infection). Cell type and time point are not known.

This CDR3 is CSAPSRLGPNTGELFF. CDR3 nucleotide sequence: TGCAGTGCCCCGTCGCGATTGGGCCCGAACACCGGGGAGCTGTTTTTT. The chain is built from TRBV20-1 and TRBJ2-2; no definite D call. Germline CDR1 is DFQATT and CDR2 is SNEGSKA (reference sequence). This CDR3 is built from 16 residues. Trimming pared 6 bases from V and 0 bases from J, leaving 17 bases between.